Sequencing of this T cell receptor beta chain was carried out in a study of blood T cell repertoires in COVID-19. Study in general: Two negative PCRs, clearance, or symptom resolution were required of recovered Cohort 3 donors.

The repertoire was sequenced with immunoSEQ multiplex PCR; TCRdb's copy has only in-frame clones and lacks some. The repertoire includes over 200,000 clones, roughly nine tenths of them detected once, and roughly 3.3% sits in the top ten. V was shortened by 11 bases and J by 2 bases, with 13 bases between the two germline ends. Germline V lookup: CDR1 WSHSY, CDR2 SAAADI. CDR3 length: 13 amino acids. The J gene is TRBJ1-3, the V gene TRBV10-2; a possible D gene is TRBD1 (5 bases). Source material: PBMCs or T cells enriched from blood (not recorded which). This TCR derives from a woman aged 50 to 65 in a cohort exposed to, infected with or recovered from COVID-19 (not recorded which). The CDR3 nucleotides read TGCGCCTCTGGGGGGGGAACTGGAAACACCATATATTTT. It is translated as CASGGGTGNTIYF.